This T cell receptor (beta chain) was sequenced for a study of T-cell memory formation after mild COVID-19. TCRdb passed the 5' RACE reads through MiXCR, listing each CDR3 protein once. Of about 190,000 distinct CDR3 sequences listed, 10% are singletons. Material: PBMCs or a T cell subset sorted from them (not recorded which). The origin of this receptor is a man younger than 35 who had mild COVID-19 (a few samples of this study predate the infection). Cell type and time point are not known.

Here the CDR3 reads CASGTYYGYTF. Written as DNA, the CDR3 is TGTGCCAGCGGGACGTACTATGGCTACACCTTC. V usage is TRBV3-1 and J usage is TRBJ1-2; TRBD1 might be the D (5 bases). Looked up from germline, CDR1 is LGHDT and CDR2 is YNNKEL (reference sequence). This CDR3 comprises 11 residues. V was shortened by 8 bases and J by 3 bases, with 7 bases between the two germline ends.